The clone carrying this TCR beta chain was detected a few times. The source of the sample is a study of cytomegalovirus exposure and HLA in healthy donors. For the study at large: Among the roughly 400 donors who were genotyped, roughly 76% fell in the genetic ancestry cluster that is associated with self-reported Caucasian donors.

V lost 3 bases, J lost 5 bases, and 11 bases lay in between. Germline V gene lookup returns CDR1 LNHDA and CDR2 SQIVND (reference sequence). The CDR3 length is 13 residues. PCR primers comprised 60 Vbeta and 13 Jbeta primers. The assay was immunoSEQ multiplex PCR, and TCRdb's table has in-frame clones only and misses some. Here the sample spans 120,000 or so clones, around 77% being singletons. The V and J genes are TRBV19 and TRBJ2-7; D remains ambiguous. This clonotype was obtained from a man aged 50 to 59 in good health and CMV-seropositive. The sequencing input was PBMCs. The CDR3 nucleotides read TGTGCCAGTAGTATCCCCCCCTATAACGAGCAGTACTTC. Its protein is CASSIPPYNEQYF.